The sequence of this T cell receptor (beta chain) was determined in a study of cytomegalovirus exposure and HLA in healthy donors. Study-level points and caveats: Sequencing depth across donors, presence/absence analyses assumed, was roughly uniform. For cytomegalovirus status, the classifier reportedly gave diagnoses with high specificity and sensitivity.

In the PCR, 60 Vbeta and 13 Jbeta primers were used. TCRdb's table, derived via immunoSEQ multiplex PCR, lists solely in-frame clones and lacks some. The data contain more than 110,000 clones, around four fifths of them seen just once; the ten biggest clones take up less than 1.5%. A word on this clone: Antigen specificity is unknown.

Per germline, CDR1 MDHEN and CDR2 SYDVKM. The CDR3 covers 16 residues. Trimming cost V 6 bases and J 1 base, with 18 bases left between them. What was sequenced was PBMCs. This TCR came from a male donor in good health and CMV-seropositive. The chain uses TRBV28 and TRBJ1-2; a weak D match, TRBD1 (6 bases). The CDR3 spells CASSNYADSINYGYTF. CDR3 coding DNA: TGTGCCAGCAGCAATTACGCGGACAGTATTAACTATGGCTACACCTTC.